The rows below give T cell receptor beta chains drawn from one sample of a study of CD8+CD57+ T cells in acquired aplastic anemia. TCRdb re-called the reads with MiXCR, one entry per CDR3 protein. Of hundreds of thousands of distinct CDR3 sequences listed, about a third are singletons. Sequenced: sorted CD4+, CD8+, or CD8+CD57+ T cells (not recorded which) from PBMCs. These receptors came from a human donor with aplastic anemia. Both conserved end residues are part of each CDR3. D genes are given only for firm matches. Not all rows give a size; the values are once, few, many and, for expanded clones, a class.

v_gene: TRBV2
abundance: .
d_gene: TRBD1
j_gene: TRBJ1-1
CDR3aa: CASKIHRDRGGNAEAFF
CDR3nt: TGTGCCAGCAAGATCCACCGGGACAGGGGAGGGAACGCTGAAGCTTTCTTT

v_gene: TRBV7-2
abundance: many
d_gene: .
j_gene: TRBJ1-6
CDR3aa: CASSEDINSPLHF
CDR3nt: TGTGCCAGCAGCGAGGATATAAATTCACCCCTCCACTTT

v_gene: TRBV30
abundance: .
d_gene: .
j_gene: TRBJ1-2
CDR3aa: CAWSVIAGVGGYTF
CDR3nt: TGTGCCTGGAGTGTAATTGCCGGAGTGGGAGGCTACACCTTC

v_gene: TRBV4-3
abundance: few
d_gene: .
j_gene: TRBJ1-6
CDR3aa: CASSQDAPGQNSPLHF
CDR3nt: TGCGCCAGCAGCCAAGACGCCCCAGGGCAAAATTCACCCCTCCACTTT

v_gene: TRBV11-1
abundance: .
d_gene: .
j_gene: TRBJ2-1
CDR3aa: CASSRREFSGEQFF
CDR3nt: TGTGCCAGCAGCCGTAGGGAGTTTTCGGGAGAGCAGTTCTTC

v_gene: TRBV5-4
abundance: few
d_gene: TRBD1
j_gene: TRBJ2-7
CDR3aa: CASSLQRQGQQYF
CDR3nt: TGTGCCAGCAGCTTGCAAAGACAGGGGCAACAGTACTTC

v_gene: TRBV4-3
abundance: few
d_gene: TRBD2
j_gene: TRBJ2-7
CDR3aa: CASSQEVGGFHEQYF
CDR3nt: TGCGCCAGCAGCCAGGAGGTGGGGGGGTTCCACGAGCAGTACTTC

v_gene: TRBV15
abundance: .
d_gene: .
j_gene: TRBJ2-7
CDR3aa: CATSRDWDTLDEQYF
CDR3nt: TGTGCCACCAGCAGAGATTGGGACACCCTTGACGAGCAGTACTTC

v_gene: TRBV4-2
abundance: .
d_gene: TRBD1
j_gene: TRBJ2-7
CDR3aa: CASSNSPGTGIDEQYF
CDR3nt: TGTGCCAGCAGCAACTCTCCCGGGACAGGGATTGACGAGCAGTACTTC

v_gene: TRBV25-1
abundance: .
d_gene: TRBD2
j_gene: TRBJ2-7
CDR3aa: CASRMTSGGYEQYF
CDR3nt: TGTGCCAGCAGGATGACTAGCGGCGGGTACGAGCAGTACTTC

v_gene: TRBV19
abundance: .
d_gene: .
j_gene: TRBJ1-2
CDR3aa: CASGPPAHYGYTF
CDR3nt: TGTGCCAGTGGGCCCCCCGCTCACTATGGCTACACCTTC

v_gene: TRBV19
abundance: .
d_gene: TRBD1
j_gene: TRBJ2-2
CDR3aa: CASRETGANAGELFF
CDR3nt: TGTGCCAGTAGAGAGACAGGGGCGAACGCCGGGGAGCTGTTTTTT

v_gene: TRBV7-2
abundance: many
d_gene: .
j_gene: TRBJ1-2
CDR3aa: CASSFGRVNTF
CDR3nt: TGTGCCAGCAGCTTCGGCAGGGTCAACACCTTC

v_gene: TRBV4-3
abundance: .
d_gene: TRBD1
j_gene: TRBJ2-1
CDR3aa: CASSHVQGAGDEQFF
CDR3nt: TGCGCCAGCAGCCACGTCCAGGGGGCAGGCGATGAGCAGTTCTTC

v_gene: TRBV29-1
abundance: many
d_gene: .
j_gene: TRBJ2-7
CDR3aa: CSVVRSEHYEQYF
CDR3nt: TGCAGCGTTGTCAGGTCGGAGCACTACGAGCAGTACTTC

v_gene: TRBV6-5
abundance: .
d_gene: .
j_gene: TRBJ1-5
CDR3aa: CASSYIREAQPQHF
CDR3nt: TGTGCCAGCAGTTACATAAGGGAAGCTCAGCCCCAGCATTTT

v_gene: TRBV20-1
abundance: .
d_gene: .
j_gene: TRBJ2-1
CDR3aa: CSARALAKTYNEQFF
CDR3nt: TGCAGTGCTAGAGCCCTAGCGAAAACTTACAATGAGCAGTTCTTC

v_gene: TRBV19
abundance: .
d_gene: .
j_gene: TRBJ2-1
CDR3aa: CASSADSVYSEQFF
CDR3nt: TGTGCCAGTAGTGCGGACAGCGTCTACAGTGAGCAGTTCTTC

v_gene: TRBV25-1
abundance: few
d_gene: TRBD1
j_gene: TRBJ1-6
CDR3aa: CASSSGGTLNSPLHF
CDR3nt: TGTGCCAGCAGCTCAGGGGGGACCCTTAATTCACCCCTCCACTTT

v_gene: TRBV7-8
abundance: many
d_gene: .
j_gene: TRBJ1-1
CDR3aa: CASSLESGGTEAFF
CDR3nt: TGTGCCAGCAGCTTAGAGTCCGGGGGCACTGAAGCTTTCTTT

v_gene: TRBV7-8
abundance: many
d_gene: .
j_gene: TRBJ1-2
CDR3aa: CASSLGSRDYGYTF
CDR3nt: TGTGCCAGCAGCTTAGGGTCCAGGGATTATGGCTACACCTTC

v_gene: TRBV12-3/TRBV12-4
abundance: .
d_gene: TRBD1
j_gene: TRBJ2-5
CDR3aa: CASSLRQGVRETQYF
CDR3nt: TGTGCCAGCAGCCTCCGACAGGGTGTCCGGGAGACCCAGTACTTC

v_gene: TRBV6-5
abundance: many
d_gene: .
j_gene: TRBJ2-7
CDR3aa: CASATTSYEQYF
CDR3nt: TGTGCCAGCGCCACTACATCCTACGAGCAGTACTTC

v_gene: TRBV5-5
abundance: many
d_gene: .
j_gene: TRBJ1-2
CDR3aa: CASSLALVGYTF
CDR3nt: TGTGCCAGCAGCTTGGCCTTGGTTGGCTACACCTTC

v_gene: TRBV3-1
abundance: .
d_gene: .
j_gene: TRBJ1-2
CDR3aa: CASSPGGEGYTF
CDR3nt: TGTGCCAGCAGCCCCGGTGGGGAGGGCTACACCTTC

v_gene: TRBV15
abundance: .
d_gene: TRBD1
j_gene: TRBJ2-1
CDR3aa: CATSRWTGGPWGNEQFF
CDR3nt: TGTGCCACCAGCAGGTGGACAGGGGGCCCGTGGGGCAATGAGCAGTTCTTC

v_gene: TRBV11-2
abundance: once
d_gene: TRBD2
j_gene: TRBJ2-1
CDR3aa: CGSSLNSGYYNEQFF
CDR3nt: TGTGGCAGCAGCCTCAATAGCGGGTACTACAATGAGCAGTTCTTC

v_gene: TRBV19
abundance: many
d_gene: .
j_gene: TRBJ1-6
CDR3aa: CASSMQRINSPLHF
CDR3nt: TGTGCCAGTAGTATGCAGCGCATTAATTCACCCCTCCACTTT

v_gene: TRBV20-1
abundance: .
d_gene: .
j_gene: TRBJ2-1
CDR3aa: CSATTAGWSGEQFF
CDR3nt: TGCAGTGCTACCACTGCCGGGTGGTCGGGTGAGCAGTTCTTC

v_gene: TRBV4-3
abundance: .
d_gene: .
j_gene: TRBJ1-5
CDR3aa: CASSRDYSNQPQHF
CDR3nt: TGCGCCAGCAGCCGTGATTATAGCAATCAGCCCCAGCATTTT

v_gene: TRBV5-1
abundance: .
d_gene: .
j_gene: TRBJ2-7
CDR3aa: CASSPPYSRYEQYF
CDR3nt: TGCGCCAGCAGCCCGCCTTACAGTCGCTACGAGCAGTACTTC

v_gene: TRBV24-1
abundance: once
d_gene: .
j_gene: TRBJ2-2
CDR3aa: CAGAGPGELFF
CDR3nt: TGTGCCGGTGCCGGGCCGGGGGAGCTGTTTTTT

v_gene: TRBV14
abundance: .
d_gene: .
j_gene: TRBJ1-2
CDR3aa: CASSQDLTTGRNYGYTF
CDR3nt: TGTGCCAGCAGCCAAGACTTAACAACAGGGAGGAACTATGGCTACACCTTC

v_gene: TRBV9
abundance: .
d_gene: .
j_gene: TRBJ2-1
CDR3aa: CASSSREDEQFF
CDR3nt: TGTGCCAGCAGCTCCCGTGAGGATGAGCAGTTCTTC

v_gene: TRBV20-1
abundance: few
d_gene: TRBD2
j_gene: TRBJ2-7
CDR3aa: CSARGLAGGTFYEQYF
CDR3nt: TGCAGTGCTAGGGGACTAGCGGGGGGCACTTTCTACGAGCAGTACTTC

v_gene: TRBV29-1
abundance: .
d_gene: .
j_gene: TRBJ2-7
CDR3aa: CSVSLMAPYEQYF
CDR3nt: TGCAGCGTTTCCCTCATGGCCCCCTACGAGCAGTACTTC

v_gene: TRBV25-1
abundance: many
d_gene: .
j_gene: TRBJ1-2
CDR3aa: CASSEMTGPIDLGTYGYTF
CDR3nt: TGTGCCAGCAGTGAGATGACAGGACCCATCGACCTAGGAACATATGGCTACACCTTC